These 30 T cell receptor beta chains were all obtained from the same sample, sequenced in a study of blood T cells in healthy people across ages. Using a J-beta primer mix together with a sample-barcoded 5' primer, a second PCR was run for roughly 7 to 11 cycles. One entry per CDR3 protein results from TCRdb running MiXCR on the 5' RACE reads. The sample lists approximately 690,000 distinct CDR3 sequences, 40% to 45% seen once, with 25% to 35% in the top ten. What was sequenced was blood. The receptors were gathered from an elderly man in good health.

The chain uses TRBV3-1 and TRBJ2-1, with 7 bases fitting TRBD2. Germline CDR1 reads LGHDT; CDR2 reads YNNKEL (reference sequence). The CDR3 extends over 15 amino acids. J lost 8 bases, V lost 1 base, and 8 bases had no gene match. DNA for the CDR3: TGTGCCAGCAGCCAAGTAGGACGGGGGAGGGATGAGCAGTTCTTC. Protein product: CASSQVGRGRDEQFF.

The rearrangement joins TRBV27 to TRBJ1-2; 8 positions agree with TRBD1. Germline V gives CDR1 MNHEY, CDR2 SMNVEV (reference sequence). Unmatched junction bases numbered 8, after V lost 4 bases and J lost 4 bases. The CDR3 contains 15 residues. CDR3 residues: CASSSAGQASYGYTF. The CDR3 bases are TGTGCCAGCAGTTCGGCGGGACAGGCCTCCTATGGCTACACCTTC.

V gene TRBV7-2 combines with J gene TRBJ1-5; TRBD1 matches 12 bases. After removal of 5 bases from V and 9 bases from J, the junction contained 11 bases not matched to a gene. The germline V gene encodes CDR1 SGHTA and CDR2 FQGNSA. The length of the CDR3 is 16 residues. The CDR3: CASSTGGQGATRPQHF. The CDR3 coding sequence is TGTGCCAGCAGCACGGGGGGACAGGGGGCAACTCGGCCCCAGCATTTT.

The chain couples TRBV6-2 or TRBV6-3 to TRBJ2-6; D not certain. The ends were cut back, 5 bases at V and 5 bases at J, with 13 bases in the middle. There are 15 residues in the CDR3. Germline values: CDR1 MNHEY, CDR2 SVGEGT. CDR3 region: CASSKTNPRANVLTF. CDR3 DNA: TGTGCCAGCAGTAAAACCAACCCTAGGGCCAACGTCCTGACTTTC.

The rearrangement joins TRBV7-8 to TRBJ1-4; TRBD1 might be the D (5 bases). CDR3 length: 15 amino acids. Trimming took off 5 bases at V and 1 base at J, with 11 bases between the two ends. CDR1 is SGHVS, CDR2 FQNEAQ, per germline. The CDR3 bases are TGTGCCAGCAGCGGGCGGGACGGAACTAATGAAAAACTGTTTTTT. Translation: CASSGRDGTNEKLFF.

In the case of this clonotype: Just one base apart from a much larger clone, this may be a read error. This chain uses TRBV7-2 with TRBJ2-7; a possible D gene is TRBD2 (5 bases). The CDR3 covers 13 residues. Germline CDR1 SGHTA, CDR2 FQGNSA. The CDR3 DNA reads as TGTGTCAGCAGCTCAGCGGTCTCCTACGAGCAGTACTTC. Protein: CVSSSAVSYEQYF.

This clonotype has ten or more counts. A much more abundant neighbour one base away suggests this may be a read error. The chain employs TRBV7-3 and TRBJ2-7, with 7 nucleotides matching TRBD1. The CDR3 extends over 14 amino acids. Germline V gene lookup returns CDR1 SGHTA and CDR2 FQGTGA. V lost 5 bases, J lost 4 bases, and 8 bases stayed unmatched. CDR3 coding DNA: TGTGCCAGCAGCGTAGCAGGGGGTCGTTACGAGCAGTACTTC. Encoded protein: CASSVAGGRYEQYF.

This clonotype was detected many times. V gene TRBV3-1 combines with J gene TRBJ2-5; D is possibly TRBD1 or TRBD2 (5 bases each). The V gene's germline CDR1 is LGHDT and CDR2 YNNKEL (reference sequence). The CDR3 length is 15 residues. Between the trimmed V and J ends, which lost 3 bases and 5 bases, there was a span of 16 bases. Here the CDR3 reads CASSHGASNPETQYF. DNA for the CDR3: TGTGCCAGCAGCCACGGGGCGTCAAATCCGGAGACCCAGTACTTC.

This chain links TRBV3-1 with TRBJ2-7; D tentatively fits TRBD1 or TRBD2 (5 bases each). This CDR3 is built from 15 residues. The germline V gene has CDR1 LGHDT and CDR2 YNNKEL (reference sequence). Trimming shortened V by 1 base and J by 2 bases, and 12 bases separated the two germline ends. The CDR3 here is CASSQAGTSTYEQYF. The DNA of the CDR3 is TGTGCCAGCAGCCAAGCCGGGACGTCCACCTACGAGCAGTACTTC.

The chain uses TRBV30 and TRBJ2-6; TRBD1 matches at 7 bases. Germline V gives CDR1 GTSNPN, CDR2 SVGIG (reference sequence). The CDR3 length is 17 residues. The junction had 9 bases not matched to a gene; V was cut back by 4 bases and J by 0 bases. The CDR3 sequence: CAWKGDRSSSGANVLTF. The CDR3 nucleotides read TGTGCCTGGAAAGGGGACAGATCTAGCTCTGGGGCCAACGTCCTGACTTTC.

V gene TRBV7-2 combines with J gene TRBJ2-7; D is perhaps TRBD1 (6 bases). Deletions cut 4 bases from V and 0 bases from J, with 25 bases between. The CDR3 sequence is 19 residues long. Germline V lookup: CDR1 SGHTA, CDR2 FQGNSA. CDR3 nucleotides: TGTGCCAGCAGCTCAACAGGGTCCTACCAGCACTCAAGCTCCTACGAGCAGTACTTC. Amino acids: CASSSTGSYQHSSSYEQYF.

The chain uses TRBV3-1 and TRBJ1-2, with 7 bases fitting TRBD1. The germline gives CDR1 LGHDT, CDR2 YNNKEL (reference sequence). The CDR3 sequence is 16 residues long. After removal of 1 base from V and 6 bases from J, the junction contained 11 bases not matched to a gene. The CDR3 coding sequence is TGTGCCAGCAGCCAAGTAGTAAGACAGGGATCGAATGGCTACACCTTC. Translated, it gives CASSQVVRQGSNGYTF.

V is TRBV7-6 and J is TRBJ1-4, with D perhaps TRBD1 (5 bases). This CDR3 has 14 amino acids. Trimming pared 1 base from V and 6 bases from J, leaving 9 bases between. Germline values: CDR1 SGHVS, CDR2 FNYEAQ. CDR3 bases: TGTGCCAGCAGCTTAGGGGGGGTAGATGAAAAACTGTTTTTT. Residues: CASSLGGVDEKLFF.

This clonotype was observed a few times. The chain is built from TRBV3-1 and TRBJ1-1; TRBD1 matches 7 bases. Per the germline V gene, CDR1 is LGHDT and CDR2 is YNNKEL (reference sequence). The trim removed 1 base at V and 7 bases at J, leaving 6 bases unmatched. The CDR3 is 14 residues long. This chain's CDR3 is CASSQADRAGEAFF. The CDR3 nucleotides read TGTGCCAGCAGCCAAGCTGACAGGGCGGGTGAAGCTTTCTTT.

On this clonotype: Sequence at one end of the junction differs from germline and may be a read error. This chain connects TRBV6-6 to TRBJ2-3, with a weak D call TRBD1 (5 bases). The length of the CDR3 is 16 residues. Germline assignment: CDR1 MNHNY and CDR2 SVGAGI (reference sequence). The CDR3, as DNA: TGTGCCAGCAGGAACCGGAAGGGCCGGAACACAGGTACGCAGTATTTT. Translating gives CASRNRKGRNTGTQYF.

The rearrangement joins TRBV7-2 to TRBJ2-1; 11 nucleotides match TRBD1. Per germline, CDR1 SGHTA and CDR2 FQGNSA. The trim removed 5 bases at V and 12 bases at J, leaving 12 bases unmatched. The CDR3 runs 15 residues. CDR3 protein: CASSPAGTGGDRQFF. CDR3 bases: TGTGCCAGCAGCCCCGCCGGGACAGGGGGTGATCGGCAGTTCTTC.

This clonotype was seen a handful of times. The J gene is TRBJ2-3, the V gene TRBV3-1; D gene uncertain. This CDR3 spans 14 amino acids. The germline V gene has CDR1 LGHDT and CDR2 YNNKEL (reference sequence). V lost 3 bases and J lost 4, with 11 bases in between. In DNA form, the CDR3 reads TGTGCCAGCAGCCACGCCGTAGTCGCAGATACGCAGTATTTT. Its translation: CASSHAVVADTQYF.

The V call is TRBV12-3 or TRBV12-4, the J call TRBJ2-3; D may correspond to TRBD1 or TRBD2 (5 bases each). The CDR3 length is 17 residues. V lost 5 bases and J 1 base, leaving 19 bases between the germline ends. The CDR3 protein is CASSPGKGTRGTDTQYF. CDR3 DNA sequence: TGTGCCAGCAGTCCCGGGAAGGGGACCCGGGGCACAGATACGCAGTATTTT.

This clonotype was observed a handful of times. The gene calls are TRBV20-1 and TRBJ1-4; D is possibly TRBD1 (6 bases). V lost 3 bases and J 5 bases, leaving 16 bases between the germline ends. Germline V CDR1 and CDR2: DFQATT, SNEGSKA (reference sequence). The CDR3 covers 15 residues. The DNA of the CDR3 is TGCAGTGCTAGCGTAGCAGGGGCCCTAAATGAAAAACTGTTTTTT. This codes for CSASVAGALNEKLFF.

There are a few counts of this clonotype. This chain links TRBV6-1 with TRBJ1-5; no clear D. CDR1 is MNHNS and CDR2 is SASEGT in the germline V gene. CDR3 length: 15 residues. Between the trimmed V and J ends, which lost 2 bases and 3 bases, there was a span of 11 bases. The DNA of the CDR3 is TGTGCCAGCAGTGAAACGCCACAGTACAATCAGCCCCAGCATTTT. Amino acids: CASSETPQYNQPQHF.

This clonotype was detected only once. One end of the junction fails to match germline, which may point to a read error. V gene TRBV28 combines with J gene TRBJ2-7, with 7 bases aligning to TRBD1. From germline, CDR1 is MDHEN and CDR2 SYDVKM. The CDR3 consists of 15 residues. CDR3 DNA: TGTGCCAACAGTTTTTTGGACAGGCGTTCCTACGAGCAGTACTTC. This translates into CANSFLDRRSYEQYF.

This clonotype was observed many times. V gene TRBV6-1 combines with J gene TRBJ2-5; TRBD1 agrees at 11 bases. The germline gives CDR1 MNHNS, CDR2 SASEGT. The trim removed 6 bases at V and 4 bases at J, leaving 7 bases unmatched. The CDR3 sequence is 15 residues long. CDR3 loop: CASSSGTGGRETQYF. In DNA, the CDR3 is TGTGCCAGCAGCTCCGGGACAGGGGGACGAGAGACCCAGTACTTC.

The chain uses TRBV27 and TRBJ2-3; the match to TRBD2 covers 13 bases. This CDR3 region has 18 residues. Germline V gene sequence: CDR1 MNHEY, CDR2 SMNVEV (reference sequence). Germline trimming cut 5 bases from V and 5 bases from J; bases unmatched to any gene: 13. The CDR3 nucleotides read TGTGCCAGCAGTCCCCATCGACTAGCGGGGGGTCTGTTAGATACGCAGTATTTT. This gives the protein CASSPHRLAGGLLDTQYF.

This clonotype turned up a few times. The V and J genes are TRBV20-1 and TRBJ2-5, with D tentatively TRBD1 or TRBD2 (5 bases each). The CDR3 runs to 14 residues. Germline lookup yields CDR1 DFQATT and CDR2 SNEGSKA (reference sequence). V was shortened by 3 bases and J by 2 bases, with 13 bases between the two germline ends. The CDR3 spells CSASAGTGQETQYF. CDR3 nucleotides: TGCAGTGCTAGCGCCGGGACGGGACAAGAGACCCAGTACTTC.

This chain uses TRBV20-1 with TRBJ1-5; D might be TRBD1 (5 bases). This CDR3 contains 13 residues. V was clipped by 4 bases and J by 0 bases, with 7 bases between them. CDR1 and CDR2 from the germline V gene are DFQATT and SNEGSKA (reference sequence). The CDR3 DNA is TGCAGTGCTAAGGGGAATAGCAATCAGCCCCAGCATTTT. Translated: CSAKGNSNQPQHF.

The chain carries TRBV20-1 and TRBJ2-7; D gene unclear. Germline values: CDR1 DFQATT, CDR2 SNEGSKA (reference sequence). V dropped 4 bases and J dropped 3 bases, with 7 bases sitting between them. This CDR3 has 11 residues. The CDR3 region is CSATTDYEQYF. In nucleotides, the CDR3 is TGCAGTGCTACTACAGACTACGAGCAGTACTTC.

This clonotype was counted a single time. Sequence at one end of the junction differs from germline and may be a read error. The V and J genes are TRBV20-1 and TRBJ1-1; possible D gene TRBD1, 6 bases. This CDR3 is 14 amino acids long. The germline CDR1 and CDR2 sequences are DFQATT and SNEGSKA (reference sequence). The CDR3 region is CSARVTGQDTKAFF. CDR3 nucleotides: TGCAGTGCTAGAGTTACAGGGCAGGACACTAAAGCTTTCTTT.

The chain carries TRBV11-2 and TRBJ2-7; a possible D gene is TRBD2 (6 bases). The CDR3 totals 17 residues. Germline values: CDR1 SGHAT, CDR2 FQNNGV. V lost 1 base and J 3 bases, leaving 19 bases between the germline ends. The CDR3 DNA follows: TGTGCCAGCAGCTTAGCGGTTGGAGGGAGGTGGGTCTACGAGCAGTACTTC. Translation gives CASSLAVGGRWVYEQYF. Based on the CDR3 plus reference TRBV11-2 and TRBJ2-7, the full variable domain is EAGVAQSPRYKIIEKRQSVAFWCNPISGHATLYWYQQILGQGPKLLIQFQNNGVVDDSQLPKDRFSAERLKGVDSTLKIQPAKLEDSAVYLCASSLAVGGRWVYEQYFGPGTRLTVT.

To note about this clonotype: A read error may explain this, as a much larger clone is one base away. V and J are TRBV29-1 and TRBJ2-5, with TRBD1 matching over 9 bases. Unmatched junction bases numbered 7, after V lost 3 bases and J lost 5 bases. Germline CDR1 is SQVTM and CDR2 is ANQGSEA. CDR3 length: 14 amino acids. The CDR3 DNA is TGCAGCGTTGACGAGACAGGGGGTGGGGAGACCCAGTACTTC. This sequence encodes CSVDETGGGETQYF. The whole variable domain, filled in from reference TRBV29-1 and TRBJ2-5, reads SAVISQKPSRDICQRGTSLTIQCQVDSQVTMMFWYRQQPGQSLTLIATANQGSEATYESGFVIDKFPISRPNLTFSTLTVSNMSPEDSSIYLCSVDETGGGETQYFGPGTRLLVL.

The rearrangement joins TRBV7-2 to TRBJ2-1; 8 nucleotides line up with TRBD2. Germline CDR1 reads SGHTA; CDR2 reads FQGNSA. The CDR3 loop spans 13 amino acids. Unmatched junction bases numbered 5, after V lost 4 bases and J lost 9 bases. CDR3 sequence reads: CASSSPGGGEQFF. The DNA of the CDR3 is TGTGCCAGCAGCTCGCCGGGGGGGGGTGAGCAGTTCTTC. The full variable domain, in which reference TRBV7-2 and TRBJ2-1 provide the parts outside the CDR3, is GAGVSQSPSNKVTEKGKDVELRCDPISGHTALYWYRQSLGQGLEFLIYFQGNSAPDKSGLPSDRFSAERTGGSVSTLTIQRTQQEDSAVYLCASSSPGGGEQFFGPGTRLTVL.